The 10 T cell receptor beta chains reported below all come from one sample, sequenced in a study of neoadjuvant nivolumab and ipilimumab in lung cancer. Assay: immunoSEQ multiplex PCR; the TCRdb copy retains only in-frame clones and omits some. The data show tens of thousands of clones, 82% seen once. Sequenced here: peripheral blood, sampled before neoadjuvant nivolumab, alone or with ipilimumab. The receptors shown here come from an adult with non-small cell lung cancer.

This chain joins TRBV5-1 and TRBJ1-2, with 9 bases identical to TRBD1. The V gene end was trimmed by 4 bases and the J gene end by 7 bases; junction bases not matched to a gene: 5. The V gene's germline CDR1 is SGHRS and CDR2 YFSETQ. This CDR3 has 13 amino acids. The CDR3 DNA reads as TGCGCCAGCAGCCAGGGACAGGGCTCTGGCTACACCTTC. Translated: CASSQGQGSGYTF.

This rearrangement joins TRBV6-1 to TRBJ2-2; tentatively, D is TRBD2 (5 bases). The CDR3 is made up of 15 amino acids. With 6 bases removed from V and 4 bases from J, the gap between germline ends came to 15 bases. Germline CDR1 is MNHNS and CDR2 is SASEGT. The CDR3 DNA is TGTGCCAGCAGCACCGAGGGTAGCGTCACCGGGGAGCTGTTTTTT. It encodes CASSTEGSVTGELFF.

V gene TRBV5-1 combines with J gene TRBJ1-1; D is perhaps TRBD1 (6 bases). V gave up 4 bases and J gave up 2 bases, with 12 bases separating them. CDR1 is SGHRS, CDR2 YFSETQ, per germline. The CDR3 extends over 14 amino acids. CDR3 protein: CASSQDSSNTEAFF. As DNA, the CDR3 is TGCGCCAGCAGCCAGGACAGCTCTAACACTGAAGCTTTCTTT. The full variable domain, rest sourced from reference TRBV5-1 and TRBJ1-1, is KAGVTQTPRYLIKTRGQQVTLSCSPISGHRSVSWYQQTPGQGLQFLFEYFSETQRNKGNFPGRFSGRQFSNSRSEMNVSTLELGDSALYLCASSQDSSNTEAFFGQGTRLTVV.

This rearrangement joins TRBV4-2 to TRBJ1-1; tentative D call: TRBD1 (5 bases). Per germline, CDR1 LGHNA and CDR2 YNFKEQ. The V and J ends lost 4 bases and 2 bases respectively, with 14 bases between them. CDR3 length equals 15 residues. CDR3: CASSPRGGDNTEAFF. The DNA of the CDR3 is TGTGCCAGCAGCCCGAGGGGAGGGGATAACACTGAAGCTTTCTTT.

This clone turned up a few times. This sequence joins TRBV9 and TRBJ2-7; 7 nucleotides align to TRBD1. The J segment lost 2 bases and the V segment lost 4 bases, leaving 12 bases of the junction unmatched. Germline assignment: CDR1 SGDLS and CDR2 YYNGEE. The length of the CDR3 is 16 residues. The CDR3 bases are TGTGCCAGCAGCCCTCAGACAGGGAGTGGGACCTACGAGCAGTACTTC. As protein: CASSPQTGSGTYEQYF.

This sequence joins TRBV7-2 and TRBJ2-5, with 8 bases matching TRBD1. The CDR3 totals 14 residues. Germline V CDR1 and CDR2: SGHTA, FQGNSA. The junction had 6 bases not matched to a gene; V was cut back by 5 bases and J by 4 bases. The CDR3 DNA sequence: TGTGCCAGCAGCCGGGGACAGGATGGAGAGACCCAGTACTTC. This codes for CASSRGQDGETQYF.

This chain uses TRBV7-2 with TRBJ2-7, with D tentatively TRBD2 (7 bases). This CDR3 spans 15 amino acids. Trimming took off 1 base at V and 5 bases at J, with 15 bases between the two ends. Germline loops: CDR1 SGHTA, CDR2 FQGNSA. The CDR3 is CASSLVAGGPNEQYF. The CDR3 coding sequence is TGTGCCAGCAGCTTAGTGGCCGGGGGGCCGAACGAGCAGTACTTC. Full variable domain (remainder filled in from reference TRBV7-2 and TRBJ2-7): GAGVSQSPSNKVTEKGKDVELRCDPISGHTALYWYRQSLGQGLEFLIYFQGNSAPDKSGLPSDRFSAERTGGSVSTLTIQRTQQEDSAVYLCASSLVAGGPNEQYFGPGTRLTVT.

This chain links TRBV29-1 with TRBJ2-7; D may match TRBD1 or TRBD2 (5 bases each). Germline V gives CDR1 SQVTM, CDR2 ANQGSEA. The CDR3 is 15 residues long. Trimming took 0 bases from V and 5 from J, leaving 17 bases between them. The CDR3 sequence is CSVEESGQGPNEQYF. In DNA, the CDR3 is TGCAGCGTTGAAGAATCGGGGCAGGGCCCCAACGAGCAGTACTTC.

The chain joins TRBV29-1 to TRBJ1-1, with 7 bases matching TRBD1. Germline values: CDR1 SQVTM, CDR2 ANQGSEA. Trimming removed 6 bases from V and 1 base from J; junction bases left unmatched: 2. The CDR3 covers 12 residues. CDR3 sequence reads: CSVGTANTEAFF. The CDR3 DNA sequence: TGCAGCGTCGGGACAGCGAACACTGAAGCTTTCTTT.

This chain joins TRBV7-2 and TRBJ1-5; 7 bases are a match to TRBD1. CDR1 is SGHTA and CDR2 is FQGNSA in the germline V gene. V was clipped by 1 base and J by 13 bases; unmatched bases: 10. This CDR3 comprises 14 residues. The CDR3 coding sequence is TGTGCCAGCAGCTTAGGACAGGGCCAAGTGCCTCAGCATTTT. Protein sequence: CASSLGQGQVPQHF. Full variable domain (missing parts from reference TRBV7-2 and TRBJ1-5): GAGVSQSPSNKVTEKGKDVELRCDPISGHTALYWYRQSLGQGLEFLIYFQGNSAPDKSGLPSDRFSAERTGGSVSTLTIQRTQQEDSAVYLCASSLGQGQVPQHFGDGTRLSIL.